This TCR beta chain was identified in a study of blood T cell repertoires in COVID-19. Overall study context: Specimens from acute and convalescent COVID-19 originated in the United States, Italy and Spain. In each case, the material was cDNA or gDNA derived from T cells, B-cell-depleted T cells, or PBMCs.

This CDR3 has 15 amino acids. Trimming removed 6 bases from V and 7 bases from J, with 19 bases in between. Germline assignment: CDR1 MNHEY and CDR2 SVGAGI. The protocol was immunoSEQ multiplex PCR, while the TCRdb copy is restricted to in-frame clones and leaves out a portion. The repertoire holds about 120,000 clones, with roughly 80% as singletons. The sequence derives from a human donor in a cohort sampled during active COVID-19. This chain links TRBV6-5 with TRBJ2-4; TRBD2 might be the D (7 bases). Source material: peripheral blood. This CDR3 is CASRPPSGGLNIQYF. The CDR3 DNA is TGTGCCAGCAGGCCCCCTTCCGGGGGGCTGAACATTCAGTACTTC.